These T cell receptor beta chains were read from a single sample in a study of PD-L1 blockade in urothelial cancer. Repertoires were generated with immunoSEQ multiplex PCR, while TCRdb's copy carries only in-frame clones and drops some. This table holds around 100,000 clones, over 75% found once. Sequenced material: PBMCs, taken around atezolizumab (anti-PD-L1) treatment. These receptor sequences come from a man aged 45 to 65 with urothelial cancer. Each CDR3 is given with its conserved first and last residue. The order of the fields is J gene, D gene, V gene, clone size, CDR3 protein, CDR3 DNA. D genes are given only for firm matches. Some rows have no size entry. The others give once, few or many, or a class for an expanded clone.

>TRBJ1-1|-|TRBV10-3|-
CAISAGGDMNTEAFF
TGTGCCATCAGTGCGGGGGGAGACATGAACACTGAAGCTTTCTTT
>TRBJ1-5|-|TRBV18|-
CASSPYDQPQHF
TGTGCCAGCTCACCATATGATCAGCCCCAGCATTTT
>TRBJ2-1|TRBD2|TRBV5-4|-
CASRPGTSGNNEQFF
TGTGCCAGCCGTCCCGGGACTAGCGGAAACAATGAGCAGTTCTTC
>TRBJ2-1|-|TRBV1|-
CTSRRDRDRGSNNEQFF
TGCACCAGCAGACGAGACCGGGACAGGGGGTCCAACAATGAGCAGTTCTTC
>TRBJ1-2|TRBD1|TRBV18|-
CASSPDRNYGYTF
TGTGCCAGCTCACCGGACAGGAACTATGGCTACACCTTC
>TRBJ2-1|TRBD2|TRBV5-1|few
CASGDGLADYNEQFF
TGCGCCAGCGGAGACGGACTAGCGGACTACAATGAGCAGTTCTTC
>TRBJ2-3|TRBD1|TRBV5-1|-
CASIPDRGLTDTQYF
TGCGCCAGCATCCCTGACAGGGGGCTCACAGATACGCAGTATTTT
>TRBJ2-1|-|TRBV11-1|-
CASSWGFYFF
TGTGCCAGCAGCTGGGGCTTTTATTTCTTC
>TRBJ1-4|-|TRBV5-1|-
CASSLGETTNEKLFF
TGCGCCAGCAGCTTGGGGGAGACAACTAATGAAAAACTGTTTTTT
>TRBJ2-5|TRBD2|TRBV7-2|-
CASSMDSGRYETQYF
TGTGCCAGCAGCATGGACAGCGGGAGATATGAGACCCAGTACTTC
>TRBJ2-5|-|TRBV4-1|-
CASSQGPGAGETQYF
TGCGCCAGCAGCCAAGGTCCAGGGGCAGGAGAGACCCAGTACTTC
>TRBJ1-3|-|TRBV6-1|-
CASSEGQFSGNTIYF
TGTGCCAGCAGTGAAGGGCAGTTCTCTGGAAACACCATATATTTT
>TRBJ2-7|TRBD2|TRBV7-2|-
CASSVGLAGGSYEQYF
TGTGCCAGCAGCGTGGGACTAGCGGGAGGTTCGTACGAGCAGTACTTC
>TRBJ2-7|TRBD2|TRBV7-2|-
CASSLSREGLASKTF
TGTGCCAGCAGCTTATCCCGGGAGGGCCTTGCGTCTAAAACATTC
>TRBJ1-3|-|TRBV18|-
CASSPLGPSGNTIYF
TGTGCCAGCTCACCGTTGGGGCCTTCTGGAAACACCATATATTTT
>TRBJ1-2|-|TRBV27|-
CASSGREKGNGYTF
TGTGCCAGCAGTGGACGGGAGAAAGGGAATGGCTACACCTTC